The rows below give T cell receptor beta chains drawn from one sample of a study of blood T cell repertoires in COVID-19. Libraries were prepared by immunoSEQ multiplex PCR; TCRdb keeps only in-frame clonotypes and omits some of them. The table records some 210,000 clones, under 90% of them present only once. Material: PBMCs or T cells enriched from blood (not recorded which). Receptors were obtained from a woman aged 45 to 65 with acute COVID-19. CDR3s leave out the opening cysteine and the closing phenylalanine or tryptophan. Fields, in order: V gene, CDR3 protein.

>TRBV28
ASNRFGTGEETQY
>TRBV28
ASLLQGGVEQF
>TRBV5-4
ASSLGGISNQPQH
>TRBV6-4
ASSDGTGGHSPLH
>TRBV20-1
SAAGGERQY
>TRBV9
ASSPRQGSGEQY
>TRBV7-9
ASSGQGSTDTQY
>TRBV7-2
ASSFTGNTEAF
>TRBV19
ASMARVDEKLF
>TRBV4-1
ASSHPVVQAEQY
>TRBV27
ASSLLAGGINEQF
>TRBV2
ASRADQETQY
>TRBV6-5
ASTSSGGAHNEQF
>TRBV2
ASNEQVFYGYT
>TRBV29-1
SVGSITDEQY
>TRBV7-6
ASSLAYGVAGELF
>TRBV7-2
ASSRVQSPTGELF
>TRBV21-1
ASSKGRAMGRTSGLQETQY
>TRBV2
ASSWQGAQEKLF
>TRBV6-5
ASRTDSITEAF
>TRBV6-5
ASRIDRGSPGELF
>TRBV5-1
ASSETGFTDTQY
>TRBV7-2
ASSLAGGRATDTQY
>TRBV10-3
AISADSTGGETQY
>TRBV4-1
ASSQGQVLTRSPLH
>TRBV6-5
ASSTGTGGLEQY
>TRBV7-2
ASSLMAMGQSYEQY
>TRBV7-3
ASSPETLPATEAF
>TRBV29-1
SVGGGHSNQPQH
>TRBV7-2
ASSLIAGPYGYT
>TRBV12-3/TRBV12-4
ASTKLHEAF
>TRBV11-2
ASSLSFVTREKGEQY
>TRBV5-1
ASILAGGPSETQY
>TRBV11-2
ASSFRRANANTGELF
>TRBV4-3
ASSQVGRTSEQY
>TRBV7-2
ASSYRVVDAGELF
>TRBV9
ASSVSKSNYGYT
>TRBV5-8
ASSLALLTDTQY
>TRBV19
ASTSRGQGYNEQF
>TRBV11-3
ASSSRTERETQY
>TRBV7-2
ASSLELGQGDTEAF
>TRBV4-3
ASSQDLTGGYEQY
>TRBV27
ASMDRGGYNEQF
>TRBV6-5
ASIVQGLNIQY
>TRBV5-6
ASRIGSTDTQY